This TCR beta chain comes out of a study of T cell responses to AZD1222 COVID-19 vaccine. With respect to this clone: No antigen is known for it.

Pooling of second doses given at about 4 or about 12 weeks was done. Data came from immunoSEQ multiplex PCR; TCRdb stores just in-frame clones and leaves some out. The profile covers 150,000 or so clones, with 85% to 95% appearing a single time and approximately 4.6% taken by the ten largest. Trimming at V came to 2 bases and at J to 5 bases, leaving 9 bases not matched to a gene. Germline CDR1 reads SGHDT; CDR2 reads YYEEEE. The CDR3 contains 15 residues. Study outcomes and limitations: With dominance at 160-218 and 743-854, vaccine-associated CD4 TCRs spanned spike. Spike-specific TCR breadth and depth rose after two AZD1222 doses. The donors showed a predominance of white British ancestry and of females, with possible underestimation of clonal diversity.

The specimen was peripheral blood, collected 28 days after the second AZD1222 dose. The receptor was isolated from an adult who received the AZD1222 COVID-19 vaccine. The J gene is TRBJ2-7, the V gene TRBV5-6; 8 bases match TRBD1. CDR3 sequence: CASSFQGATFHEQYF. The CDR3 DNA reads as TGTGCCAGCAGCTTTCAGGGGGCGACGTTCCACGAGCAGTACTTC.